Below are 20 T cell receptor beta chains sequenced from a single sample in a study of cytomegalovirus exposure and HLA in healthy donors. Here immunoSEQ multiplex PCR was the method, and the copy in TCRdb shows in-frame clones only, minus some. The sample holds about 160,000 clones; 90% to 97% are singletons and the top ten take roughly 0.83%. The sample taken for sequencing was PBMCs. The receptors stem from a woman between 18 and 29 years old in good health and CMV-seronegative.

This chain uses TRBV6-1 with TRBJ2-7, with 7 bases that match TRBD2. The CDR3 contains 13 residues. Trimming cost V 7 bases and J 3 bases; bases outside gene matches: 6. The germline CDR1 and CDR2 sequences are MNHNS and SASEGT. DNA of the CDR3: TGTGCCAGCATATTGACGGGAGGCTACGAGCAGTACTTC. Translation: CASILTGGYEQYF.

V usage is TRBV5-1 and J usage is TRBJ2-5, with D unclear. Germline-derived CDR1 and CDR2 are SGHRS and YFSETQ. The CDR3 extends over 13 amino acids. Trimming cost V 1 base and J 2 bases, with 6 bases left between them. CDR3 region: CASSLFLQETQYF. CDR3 nucleotide sequence: TGCGCCAGCAGCTTGTTTCTGCAAGAGACCCAGTACTTC.

The rearrangement joins TRBV5-1 to TRBJ2-7, with D perhaps matching TRBD1 (6 bases). Trimming removed 4 bases at V and 2 bases at J, with 13 bases between. This CDR3 comprises 14 residues. Germline CDR1 is SGHRS and CDR2 is YFSETQ. The CDR3 bases are TGCGCCAGCAGCCCGGCCGGGACACCCTACGAGCAGTACTTC. The encoded protein is CASSPAGTPYEQYF. Combining the CDR3 with reference TRBV5-1 and TRBJ2-7 gives the whole variable domain KAGVTQTPRYLIKTRGQQVTLSCSPISGHRSVSWYQQTPGQGLQFLFEYFSETQRNKGNFPGRFSGRQFSNSRSEMNVSTLELGDSALYLCASSPAGTPYEQYFGPGTRLTVT.

This sequence joins TRBV19 and TRBJ1-2; 7 positions match TRBD1. The germline CDR1 and CDR2 sequences are LNHDA and SQIVND (reference sequence). CDR3 length equals 14 residues. Trimming took 3 bases from V and 8 from J; bases not matched to a gene: 9. The chain's CDR3 is CASSMFDRVGGYTF. The CDR3 DNA reads TGTGCCAGTAGTATGTTCGACAGGGTAGGGGGCTACACCTTC.

This chain uses TRBV5-1 with TRBJ2-7, with D perhaps matching TRBD2 (7 bases). The CDR3 has 15 residues. Germline lookup yields CDR1 SGHRS and CDR2 YFSETQ. Trimming took 5 bases from V and 0 from J, leaving 15 bases between them. The CDR3 here is CASSSGGGISYEQYF. The CDR3 DNA sequence: TGCGCCAGCAGTTCCGGCGGGGGCATCTCCTACGAGCAGTACTTC.

The chain links TRBV18 to TRBJ2-2, with D possibly matching TRBD1 (6 bases). The V gene lost 0 bases and the J gene lost 5 bases, with 10 bases spanning the gap. Per the germline V gene, CDR1 is KGHSH and CDR2 is LQKENI. This CDR3 spans 15 amino acids. CDR3 amino acids: CASSPPGTRTGELFF. CDR3 sequence (DNA): TGTGCCAGCTCACCACCCGGGACAAGAACCGGGGAGCTGTTTTTT.

The chain joins TRBV27 to TRBJ2-3, with TRBD1 as a possible D gene (5 bases). This CDR3 has 14 residues. CDR1 is MNHEY, CDR2 SMNVEV, per germline (reference sequence). V was cut by 6 bases and J by 1 base, with 11 bases left in between. CDR3 residues: CASSRWGGTDTQYF. In DNA, the CDR3 is TGTGCCAGCAGCCGGTGGGGCGGCACAGATACGCAGTATTTT.

This clone came up a few times. The rearrangement uses TRBV2 and TRBJ1-5; D may be TRBD1 (6 bases). With 8 bases removed from V and 3 bases from J, the gap between germline ends came to 14 bases. There are 14 residues in the CDR3. Germline V gene lookup returns CDR1 SNHLY and CDR2 FYNNEI. CDR3 nucleotides: TGTGCCAGCGGGGGCCGGGGTGACAATCAGCCCCAGCATTTT. Amino acids: CASGGRGDNQPQHF.

This chain joins TRBV7-3 and TRBJ1-4, with 7 bases matching TRBD1. In germline, CDR1 is SGHTA, CDR2 FQGTGA. The CDR3 runs to 19 residues. V gave up 5 bases and J gave up 2 bases; unmatched junction bases: 17. CDR3 sequence (DNA): TGTGCCAGCAGCCCAAGCCCCAGGGGGGAAGCCCGCACTAATGAAAAACTGTTTTTT. Protein product: CASSPSPRGEARTNEKLFF. Full variable domain (missing parts from reference TRBV7-3 and TRBJ1-4): GAGVSQTPSNKVTEKGKYVELRCDPISGHTALYWYRQSLGQGPEFLIYFQGTGAADDSGLPNDRFFAVRPEGSVSTLKIQRTERGDSAVYLCASSPSPRGEARTNEKLFFGSGTQLSVL.

Comments on this clone: Other DNA sequences in this specimen translate into the identical CDR3. The chain combines TRBV9 with TRBJ1-5; 11 bases agree with TRBD1. The CDR3 length is 15 residues. V lost 4 bases and J lost 3; bases outside the gene matches: 3. Per germline, CDR1 SGDLS and CDR2 YYNGEE. CDR3 in amino acids: CASSPGQGANQPQHF. The CDR3 DNA is TGTGCCAGCAGCCCAGGACAGGGGGCCAATCAGCCCCAGCATTTT.

The chain carries TRBV19 and TRBJ2-5; TRBD1 aligns across 8 bases. V was pared by 4 bases and J by 4 bases, with 5 bases of the junction left unmatched. Germline V gene sequence: CDR1 LNHDA, CDR2 SQIVND (reference sequence). The CDR3 is made up of 14 amino acids. CDR3 bases: TGTGCCAGTAGTAGAACCGGGACAGGAGAGACCCAGTACTTC. Translated, it gives CASSRTGTGETQYF. Using reference TRBV19 and TRBJ2-5 for the parts outside the CDR3, the full variable domain is DGGITQSPKYLFRKEGQNVTLSCEQNLNHDAMYWYRQDPGQGLRLIYYSQIVNDFQKGDIAEGYSVSREKKESFPLTVTSAQKNPTAFYLCASSRTGTGETQYFGPGTRLLVL.

The chain uses TRBV7-3 and TRBJ2-3; 7 nucleotides agree with TRBD1. The ends lost 4 bases at V and 5 bases at J; junction bases unmatched: 9. CDR1 and CDR2 (germline): SGHTA, FQGTGA. CDR3 length: 15 amino acids. The CDR3 is CASSSRTGGGDTQYF. The CDR3 nucleotides are TGTGCCAGCAGCTCGAGGACAGGCGGCGGAGATACGCAGTATTTT.

This chain uses TRBV7-2 with TRBJ2-1; 11 bases map to TRBD2. Germline-derived CDR1 and CDR2 are SGHTA and FQGNSA. The CDR3 consists of 15 residues. V shed 3 bases, J shed 4 bases, and the junction held 2 bases outside the gene matches. CDR3 sequence reads: CASSFSGGAYNEQFF. The DNA for the CDR3 is TGTGCCAGCAGCTTTAGCGGGGGGGCATACAATGAGCAGTTCTTC. The whole variable domain, filled in from reference TRBV7-2 and TRBJ2-1, reads GAGVSQSPSNKVTEKGKDVELRCDPISGHTALYWYRQSLGQGLEFLIYFQGNSAPDKSGLPSDRFSAERTGGSVSTLTIQRTQQEDSAVYLCASSFSGGAYNEQFFGPGTRLTVL.

The chain employs TRBV5-6 and TRBJ1-1, with D tentatively TRBD1 (5 bases). The length of the CDR3 is 13 residues. Trimming removed 3 bases at V and 11 bases at J, with 17 bases between. Germline V gene lookup returns CDR1 SGHDT and CDR2 YYEEEE. The chain's CDR3 is CASSWGTVRGAFF. In DNA, the CDR3 is TGTGCCAGCAGCTGGGGCACCGTACGTGGGGCTTTCTTT. Looking up the rest from reference TRBV5-6 and TRBJ1-1 gives the full variable domain: DAGVTQSPTHLIKTRGQQVTLRCSPKSGHDTVSWYQQALGQGPQFIFQYYEEEERQRGNFPDRFSGHQFPNYSSELNVNALLLGDSALYLCASSWGTVRGAFFGQGTRLTVV.

This clone was picked up one time. The J gene is TRBJ1-2, the V gene TRBV7-9; the match to TRBD1 covers 7 bases. Per the germline V gene, CDR1 is SEHNR and CDR2 is FQNEAQ (reference sequence). J was trimmed by 4 bases and V by 5 bases; bases with no gene match: 10. The CDR3 totals 15 residues. Written as DNA, the CDR3 is TGTGCCAGCAGCCCCGGGACAGCCCAGCCCTATGGCTACACCTTC. The encoded protein is CASSPGTAQPYGYTF.

V gene TRBV11-2 combines with J gene TRBJ2-6, with D maybe TRBD1 (6 bases). The germline V and J ends were trimmed by 0 bases and 5 bases, with 8 bases remaining between them. CDR3 length: 15 residues. Germline CDR1 reads SGHAT; CDR2 reads FQNNGV. The CDR3 nucleotides read TGTGCCAGCAGCTTAGAGGGGGCTCGGGCCAACGTCCTGACTTTC. Translation gives CASSLEGARANVLTF.

This clone was detected once. The chain couples TRBV11-2 to TRBJ2-1, with 8 nucleotides matching TRBD2. Germline CDR1 reads SGHAT; CDR2 reads FQNNGV. The CDR3 sequence is 15 residues long. After removal of 5 bases from V and 5 bases from J, the junction contained 8 bases not matched to a gene. The CDR3 reads CASSLGGAKNNEQFF. The CDR3 DNA reads TGTGCCAGCAGCCTCGGGGGGGCCAAGAACAATGAGCAGTTCTTC.

CDR3 coding DNA: TGCGCCAGCAGCTTGGAATATGGGACTCGCACAGATACGCAGTATTTT. Translation gives CASSLEYGTRTDTQYF. The chain is built from TRBV5-1 and TRBJ2-3; a possible D gene is TRBD2 (6 bases). CDR1 is SGHRS and CDR2 is YFSETQ in the germline V gene. The CDR3 covers 16 residues. V was shortened by 0 bases and J by 1 base, with 12 bases between the two germline ends.

The chain employs TRBV27 and TRBJ1-6; 8 bases match TRBD1. The CDR3 totals 16 residues. With 3 bases clipped from V and 9 bases from J, the junction kept 10 bases outside the gene matches. Per the germline V gene, CDR1 is MNHEY and CDR2 is SMNVEV (reference sequence). The CDR3 bases are TGTGCCAGCAGTTTCCTTGGACAGGGCTTTTCTTCACCCCTCCACTTT. Translating gives CASSFLGQGFSSPLHF.

The chain joins TRBV11-2 to TRBJ2-3; TRBD2 is a possible D gene (6 bases). V lost 2 bases and J lost 0, with 9 bases in between. The germline gives CDR1 SGHAT, CDR2 FQNNGV. The CDR3 contains 15 residues. The DNA of the CDR3 is TGTGCCAGCAGCTTATTCGCGGGGAGCACAGATACGCAGTATTTT. This gives the protein CASSLFAGSTDTQYF.